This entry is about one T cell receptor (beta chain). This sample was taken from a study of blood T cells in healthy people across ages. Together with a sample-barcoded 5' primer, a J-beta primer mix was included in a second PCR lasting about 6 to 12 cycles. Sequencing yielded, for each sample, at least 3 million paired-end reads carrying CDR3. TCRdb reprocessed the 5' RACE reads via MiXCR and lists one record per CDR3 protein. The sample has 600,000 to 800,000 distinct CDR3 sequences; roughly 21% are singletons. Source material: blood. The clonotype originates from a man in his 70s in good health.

The CDR3 nucleotides read TGCGCCAGCAGCTTGGATCCAGGGGCCGGGATGCGGCTGTTTTTT. Its translation is CASSLDPGAGMRLFF. J is TRBJ2-2 and V is TRBV5-1; a weak D match, TRBD1 (6 bases). The ends were cut back, 0 bases at V and 13 bases at J, with 19 bases in the middle. Germline CDR1 and CDR2: SGHRS and YFSETQ. This CDR3 has 15 amino acids.